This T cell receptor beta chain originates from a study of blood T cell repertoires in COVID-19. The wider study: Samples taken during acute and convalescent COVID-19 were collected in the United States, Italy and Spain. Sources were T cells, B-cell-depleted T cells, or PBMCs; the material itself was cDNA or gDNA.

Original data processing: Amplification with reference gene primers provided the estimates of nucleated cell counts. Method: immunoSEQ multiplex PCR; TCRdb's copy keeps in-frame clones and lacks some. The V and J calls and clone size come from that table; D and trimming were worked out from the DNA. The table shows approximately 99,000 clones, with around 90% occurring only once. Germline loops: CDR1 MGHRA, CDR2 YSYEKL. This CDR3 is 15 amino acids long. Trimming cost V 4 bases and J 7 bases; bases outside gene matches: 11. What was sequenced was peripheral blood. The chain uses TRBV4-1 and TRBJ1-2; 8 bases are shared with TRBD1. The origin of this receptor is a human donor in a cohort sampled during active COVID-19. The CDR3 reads CASSRGEDRVRGYTF. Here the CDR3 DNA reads TGCGCCAGCAGCCGGGGAGAGGACAGGGTGCGTGGCTACACCTTC.